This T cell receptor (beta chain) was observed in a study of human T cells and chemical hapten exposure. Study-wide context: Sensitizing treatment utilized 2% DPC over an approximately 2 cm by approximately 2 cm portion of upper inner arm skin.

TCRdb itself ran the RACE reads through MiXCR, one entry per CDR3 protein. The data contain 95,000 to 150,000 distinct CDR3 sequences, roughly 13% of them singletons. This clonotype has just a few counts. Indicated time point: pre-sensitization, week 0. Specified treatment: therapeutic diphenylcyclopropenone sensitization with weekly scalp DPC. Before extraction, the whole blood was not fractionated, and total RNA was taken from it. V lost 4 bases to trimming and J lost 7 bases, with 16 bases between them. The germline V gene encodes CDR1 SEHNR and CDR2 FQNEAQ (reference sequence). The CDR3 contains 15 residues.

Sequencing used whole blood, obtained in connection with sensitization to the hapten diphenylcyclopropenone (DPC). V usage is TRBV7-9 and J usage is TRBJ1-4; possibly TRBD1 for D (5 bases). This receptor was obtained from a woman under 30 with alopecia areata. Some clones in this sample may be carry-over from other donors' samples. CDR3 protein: CASSSPLAQGEKLFF. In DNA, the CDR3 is TGTGCCAGCAGCTCCCCCCTCGCCCAGGGTGAAAAACTGTTTTTT.